The present entry profiles one TCR beta chain with its context. There are 15 residues in the CDR3. The germline V gene encodes CDR1 MGHDK and CDR2 SYGVNS. V dropped 3 bases and J dropped 7 bases, with 16 bases sitting between them. Using immunoSEQ multiplex PCR, the repertoire was profiled, and TCRdb retains in-frame clones only, with some absent. Found here are 400,000 to 450,000 clones, 75% to 95% of them singletons; the top ten hold around 6.4%. The data are from a study of control samples from healthy donors and cancer patients. This TCR came from a man between 35 and 55 years old with head and neck cancer. The chain employs TRBV25-1 and TRBJ2-1; the D is unclear. Sequencing was done on a sample of PBMCs. The CDR3 region has the DNA TGTGCCAGCAGTGACCAAACCAGTGGAAGGAATGAGCAGTTCTTC. Protein sequence: CASSDQTSGRNEQFF.